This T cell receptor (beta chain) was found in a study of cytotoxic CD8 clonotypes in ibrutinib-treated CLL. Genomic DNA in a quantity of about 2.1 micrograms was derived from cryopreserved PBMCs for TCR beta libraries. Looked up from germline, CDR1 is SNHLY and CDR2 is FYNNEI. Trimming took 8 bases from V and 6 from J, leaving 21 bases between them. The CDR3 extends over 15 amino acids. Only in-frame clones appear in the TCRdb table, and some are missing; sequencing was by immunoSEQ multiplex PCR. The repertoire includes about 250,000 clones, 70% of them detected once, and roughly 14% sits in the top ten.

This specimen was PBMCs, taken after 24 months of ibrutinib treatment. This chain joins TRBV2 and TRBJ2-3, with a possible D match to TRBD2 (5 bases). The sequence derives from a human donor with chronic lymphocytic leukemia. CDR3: CASRLLDAVGDTQYF. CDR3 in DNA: TGTGCCAGCCGACTACTGGACGCCGTCGGTGATACGCAGTATTTT.